Listed here are 16 T cell receptor beta chains from one sample, sequenced in a study of PD-L1 blockade in urothelial cancer. Some clones are missing from TCRdb's copy, which holds only in-frame ones; the method was immunoSEQ multiplex PCR. This table has some 30,000 clones, more than 75% appearing once. Material: PBMCs, obtained around atezolizumab (anti-PD-L1) treatment. The receptors stem from a man between 50 and 59 years old with urothelial cancer.

This chain joins TRBV27 and TRBJ2-7; 7 bases are a match to TRBD2. The CDR3 is 14 amino acids. After removal of 3 bases from V and 1 base from J, the junction contained 3 bases not matched to a gene. The germline V gene encodes CDR1 MNHEY and CDR2 SMNVEV (reference sequence). DNA of the CDR3: TGTGCCAGCAGTTTGGGGGAGGGTTCCTACGAGCAGTACTTC. Translating it yields CASSLGEGSYEQYF.

The chain links TRBV6-1 to TRBJ2-7; possible D gene TRBD2, 5 bases. The germline V and J ends were trimmed by 7 bases and 0 bases, with 13 bases remaining between them. Germline V gives CDR1 MNHNS, CDR2 SASEGT. This CDR3 has 14 residues. This CDR3 is CASIWGVGSYEQYF. The CDR3 DNA reads as TGTGCCAGCATCTGGGGAGTTGGCTCCTACGAGCAGTACTTC.

With regard to this clone: One end of the junction fails to match germline, which may point to a read error. The rearrangement joins TRBV18 to TRBJ2-3; D might be TRBD2 (5 bases). The germline gives CDR1 KGHSH, CDR2 LQKENI. There are 16 residues in the CDR3. CDR3 in amino acids: CASSPLGLLRTDTQYF. CDR3 DNA: TGTGCCAGCTCACCACTAGGACTTCTACGCACGGATACGCAGTATTTT.

The rearrangement joins TRBV5-6 to TRBJ1-6, with 9 positions matching TRBD1. Unmatched junction bases numbered 7, after V lost 6 bases and J lost 9 bases. The CDR3 loop spans 14 amino acids. Germline CDR1 SGHDT, CDR2 YYEEEE. CDR3 in amino acids: CASTGGTGSSPLHF. In DNA, the CDR3 is TGTGCCAGCACCGGGGGGACAGGGAGTTCACCCCTCCACTTT.

The chain recombines TRBV6-5 with TRBJ1-6; D ambiguous. The germline V gene has CDR1 MNHEY and CDR2 SVGAGI. The V and J ends lost 5 bases and 10 bases respectively, with 9 bases between them. The CDR3 has 12 residues. Here the CDR3 reads CASSPPSSPLHF. The DNA for the CDR3 is TGTGCCAGCAGTCCTCCTTCCTCACCCCTCCACTTT.

This clone has only one observation. The chain joins TRBV6-5 to TRBJ2-6; a weak D match, TRBD2 (6 bases). In germline, CDR1 is MNHEY, CDR2 SVGAGI. Trimming cost V 2 bases and J 1 base, with 6 bases left between them. The CDR3 contains 15 residues. This CDR3 is CASSYGGSGANVLTF. The CDR3 nucleotides read TGTGCCAGCAGTTACGGAGGGTCTGGGGCCAACGTCCTGACTTTC.

This chain uses TRBV2 with TRBJ2-3; 16 bases match TRBD2. V trimming: 4 bases; J trimming: 8 bases; junction bases outside the gene matches: 12. Germline CDR1 and CDR2: SNHLY and FYNNEI. The CDR3 runs to 18 residues. CDR3 region: CASSGGLAGGPGLGTQYF. The CDR3 DNA reads as TGTGCCAGCAGTGGGGGACTAGCGGGAGGGCCGGGGCTCGGTACGCAGTATTTT. Full variable domain (missing parts from reference TRBV2 and TRBJ2-3): EPEVTQTPSHQVTQMGQEVILRCVPISNHLYFYWYRQILGQKVEFLVSFYNNEISEKSEIFDDQFSVERPDGSNFTLKIRSTKLEDSAMYFCASSGGLAGGPGLGTQYFGPGTRLTVL.

This clone was counted between two and nine times. The chain is built from TRBV7-9 and TRBJ2-1; 16 nucleotides align to TRBD2. Unmatched junction bases numbered 6, after V lost 3 bases and J lost 13 bases. The germline V gene encodes CDR1 SEHNR and CDR2 FQNEAQ (reference sequence). This CDR3 is built from 15 residues. In DNA, the CDR3 is TGTGCCAGCAGCTTGGGACTAGCGGGGGGGGACGAACAGTTCTTC. Translated, it gives CASSLGLAGGDEQFF.

This clone appeared once. V is TRBV7-8 and J is TRBJ2-3, with TRBD1 matching 7 bases. This CDR3 comprises 13 residues. CDR1 is SGHVS, CDR2 FQNEAQ, per germline. V was clipped by 5 bases and J by 5 bases; unmatched bases: 4. The CDR3 sequence: CASSTRQGDTQYF. CDR3 bases: TGTGCCAGCAGCACCCGACAGGGAGATACGCAGTATTTT.

This sequence joins TRBV27 and TRBJ1-1; D ambiguous. The V end was cut by 7 bases, the J end by 1 base, with 13 bases between. The CDR3 runs to 14 residues. In germline, CDR1 is MNHEY, CDR2 SMNVEV (reference sequence). The CDR3 spells CASNKRKTNTEAFF. The CDR3 DNA sequence: TGTGCCAGCAATAAGCGAAAGACGAACACTGAAGCTTTCTTT.

The chain combines TRBV7-9 with TRBJ2-2; D is uncertain. V lost 5 bases to trimming and J lost 7 bases, with 14 bases between them. This CDR3 contains 14 residues. Germline lookup yields CDR1 SEHNR and CDR2 FQNEAQ (reference sequence). The CDR3 loop reads CASSLGLVIGELFF. In DNA form, the CDR3 reads TGTGCCAGCAGCCTAGGGCTAGTGATCGGGGAGCTGTTTTTT.

The genes are TRBV2 and TRBJ2-5, with 9 positions matching TRBD2. V dropped 7 bases and J dropped 7; count of bases not matched to a gene: 4. Germline-derived CDR1 and CDR2 are SNHLY and FYNNEI. The CDR3 is 12 amino acids. CDR3 nucleotide sequence: TGTGCCAGCAATGCGGGGGGGCTGACCCAGTACTTC. As protein: CASNAGGLTQYF.

The chain uses TRBV28 and TRBJ1-2; 8 bases are a match to TRBD1. CDR3 length: 17 amino acids. V shed 8 bases and J 8 bases; nucleotides not matched to a gene: 22. Germline CDR1 MDHEN, CDR2 SYDVKM. This CDR3 reads CASREHSGGGRLSGYTF. CDR3 coding DNA: TGTGCCAGCCGAGAACACTCAGGGGGCGGAAGGCTATCAGGCTACACCTTC.

V usage is TRBV30 and J usage is TRBJ2-1, with unresolved D. The CDR3 contains 11 residues. Deletions cut 3 bases from V and 8 bases from J, with 8 bases between. CDR1 and CDR2 (germline): GTSNPN, SVGIG (reference sequence). The DNA of the CDR3 is TGTGCCTGGAGCGATACACATGAGCAGTTCTTC. Amino acid sequence: CAWSDTHEQFF.

The genes are TRBV7-2 and TRBJ1-2, with 8 bases that match TRBD1. This CDR3 region has 14 residues. Germline CDR1 reads SGHTA; CDR2 reads FQGNSA. The ends lost 4 bases at V and 8 bases at J; junction bases unmatched: 9. The chain's CDR3 is CASSYLGTGGGYTF. Here the CDR3 DNA reads TGTGCCAGCAGCTACCTGGGGACAGGAGGAGGCTACACCTTC.

The chain carries TRBV21-1 and TRBJ2-7; the table's D gene call, TRBD1, was not cross checked with the DNA. TRBV21-1 is described as a pseudogene. The CDR3 is 13 residues long. CDR3 in amino acids: CASPGQCLFEQYF. The CDR3 region has the DNA TGTGCCAGCCCGGGACAGTGCCTATTCGAGCAGTACTTC.